The entry below describes one T cell receptor beta chain. The data were obtained in a study of patients and donors after allogeneic stem cell transplantation. TCRdb re-called the RT-PCR reads through MiXCR, storing one row per CDR3 protein. The sample lists more than 850,000 distinct CDR3 sequences, over 15% occurring once. Per germline, CDR1 LGHDT and CDR2 YNNKEL (reference sequence). V was trimmed by 8 bases and J by 3 bases, leaving 11 bases between them. This CDR3 has 14 residues. This chain uses TRBV3-1 with TRBJ1-6; the D gene is possibly TRBD1 (5 bases). Sequencing was done on a sample of blood, either unsorted or a sorted T cell fraction (not recorded which). The receptor was isolated from a human donor who was either an allogeneic HSCT recipient or a stem cell or donor lymphocyte infusion donor (not recorded which). It is not recorded whose cells these are; they may come from a transplant donor. The CDR3 region is CASRNGGYNSPLHF. The CDR3 DNA reads as TGTGCCAGCCGTAATGGGGGCTATAATTCACCCCTCCACTTT.